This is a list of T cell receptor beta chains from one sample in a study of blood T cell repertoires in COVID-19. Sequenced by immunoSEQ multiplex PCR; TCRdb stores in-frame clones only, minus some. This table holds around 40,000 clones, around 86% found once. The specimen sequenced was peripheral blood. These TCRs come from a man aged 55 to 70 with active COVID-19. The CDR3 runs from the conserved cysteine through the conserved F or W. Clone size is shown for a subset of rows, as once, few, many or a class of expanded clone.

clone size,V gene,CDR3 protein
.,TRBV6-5,CATRPPGTTNEKLFF
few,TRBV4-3,CASSETSGHYSYNEQFF
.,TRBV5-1,CASRFTGQEKTRTAVGEQYF
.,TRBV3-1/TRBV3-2,CASSQLAGGQETQYF
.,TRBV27,CASILVAANYGYTF
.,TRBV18,CASSPPKTSESTDTQYF
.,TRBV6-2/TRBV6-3,CASSYAPRSEQFF
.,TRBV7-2,CASSRLAGNSGTDTQYF
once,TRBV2,CASSQNTEAFF
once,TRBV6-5,CASRTGQGGEKLFF
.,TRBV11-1,CASSFTGTGETQYF
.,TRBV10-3,CAISEDTSGANVLTF
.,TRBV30,CAWSPPQGPSNQPQHF
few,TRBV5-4,CASSSGLAGGGGELFF
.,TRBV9,CASSVGLAVISSTDTQYF
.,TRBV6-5,CASRNNLNRAGELFF
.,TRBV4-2,CASSQGRDYEQYF
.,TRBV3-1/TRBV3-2,CASSQGLVTYEQYF
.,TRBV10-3,CAISESNGPPSYNEQFF
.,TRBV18,CASSPGTQGSYEQYF
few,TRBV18,CASSGTGRNEQFF
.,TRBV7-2,CASSWGLAGRADTQYF
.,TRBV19,CASSPLGLGNTGELFF
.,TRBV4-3,CASSQESLSSGGTGELFF
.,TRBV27,CASSGLAGGPKNIQYF
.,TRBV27,CASSSLAGGNNEQFF
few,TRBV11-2,CASSPTGGYGNTIYF
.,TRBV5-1,CASSGGAGGGPETQYF
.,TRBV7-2,CASSLGVGSPLHF
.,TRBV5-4,CASSLGASGRSGTDTQYF
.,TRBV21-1,CARGLYLREQYF
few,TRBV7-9,CASTLSEDTQYF
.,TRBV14,CASKQGTSTDTQYF
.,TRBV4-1,CASSQPREGLKNIQYF
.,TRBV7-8,CASSLALAGVLDEQFF
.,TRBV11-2,CATAGGGPPYEQYF
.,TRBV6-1,CASSEAPGQGAYEQYF
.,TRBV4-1,CASSQEAGNQPQHF
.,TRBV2,CATAGVAGVGETQYF
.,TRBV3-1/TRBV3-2,CASSPGDRSYEQYF
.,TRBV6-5,CASSYFPVMNTEAFF
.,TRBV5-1,CASSLGGSTGELFF
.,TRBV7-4,CASSLPGQGGQPQHF
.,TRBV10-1,CAKTQGHGTEAFF
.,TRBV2,CASKETPRLAGSYEQYF
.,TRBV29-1,CSVHGTGLIGAFF
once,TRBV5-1,CASSRDSQETQYF
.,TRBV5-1,CASRAGGPSGELFF
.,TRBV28,CASSSSGRAADTQYF
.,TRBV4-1,CASSQEDPLDLPPDEQYF
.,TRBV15,CATSRVKDREYGYTF
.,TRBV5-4,CASSVSSGSYNEQFF
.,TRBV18,CASSPTLTSGVNTGELFF
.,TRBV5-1,CASSYQGHTGELFF
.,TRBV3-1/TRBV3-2,CASSQGSANTGELFF